This T cell receptor (beta chain) was recorded in a study of shared clonotypes between healthy human individuals. On the study more broadly: For every donor, three CD4 naive, three CD4 memory, two CD8 naive and one CD8 memory plates were used.

The protocol was immunoSEQ multiplex PCR, while the TCRdb copy is restricted to in-frame clones and leaves out a portion. The table has 2 million or so clones, 85% to 95% seen once. The CDR3 has 15 residues. The trim removed 4 bases at V and 6 bases at J, leaving 11 bases unmatched. Per the germline V gene, CDR1 is MNHEY and CDR2 is SVGAGI. Sequencing used naive CD4+ T cells sorted from blood. Subset indicated: CD45RA+ positively selected. The TCR comes from a man aged 18 to 30 in good health. The V call is TRBV6-5, the J call TRBJ1-1; TRBD1 aligns across 7 bases. This CDR3 is CASSSYRGMGAEAFF. The CDR3, as DNA: TGTGCCAGCAGTTCCTACAGGGGTATGGGAGCTGAAGCTTTCTTT.